This TCR beta chain was captured in a study of cytomegalovirus exposure and HLA in healthy donors. Study-level points and caveats: By HLA locus, TCR association rates varied in a later analysis, with DRB1 showing the most and HLA-C the fewest.

CDR1 and CDR2 (germline): MNHNS, SASEGT. Unmatched junction bases numbered 7, after V lost 8 bases and J lost 2 bases. This CDR3 spans 14 amino acids. This PCR relied on a set of 60 Vbeta primers and 13 Jbeta primers. Generated by immunoSEQ multiplex PCR, the TCRdb table keeps only in-frame clones and is missing some. The sample lists some 70,000 clones, about 81% occurring once. Concerning this clone: Its antigen is currently unknown.

The rearrangement uses TRBV6-1 and TRBJ2-7; 9 bases are a match to TRBD1. The sequenced sample was PBMCs. This sequence was found in a human donor in good health. The CDR3 protein is CASGRDRETYEQYF. The CDR3, as DNA: TGTGCCAGCGGCCGGGACAGGGAGACCTACGAGCAGTACTTC.